The 17 T cell receptor beta chains in this list originate from one sample, sequenced in a study of T cell repertoires in cytomegalovirus infection. Using its own MiXCR run on the reads, TCRdb lists one record per CDR3 protein. The data show under 350,000 distinct CDR3 sequences, around 9.1% seen once. Source material: PBMCs. Every receptor here comes from a human donor in good health (CMV status not recorded). Some clones in this sample may be carry-over from other donors' samples.

The genes are TRBV5-1 and TRBJ2-7; weak D call: TRBD1 (7 bases). Germline V gives CDR1 SGHRS, CDR2 YFSETQ. CDR3 length equals 14 residues. V was clipped by 2 bases and J by 1 base, with 10 bases between them. DNA of the CDR3: TGCGCCAGCAGCTTCAGGGGGGAATCCTACGAGCAGTACTTC. Its protein is CASSFRGESYEQYF.

The chain is built from TRBV3-1 and TRBJ2-2; D unresolved. This CDR3 comprises 14 residues. V was clipped by 4 bases and J by 3 bases, with 9 bases between them. CDR1 is LGHDT and CDR2 is YNNKEL in the germline V gene (reference sequence). For the CDR3, the DNA is TGTGCCAGCAGCCCCCTCCGGTACACCGGGGAGCTGTTTTTT. Its translation: CASSPLRYTGELFF. Full variable domain (missing parts from reference TRBV3-1 and TRBJ2-2): DTAVSQTPKYLVTQMGNDKSIKCEQNLGHDTMYWYKQDSKKFLKIMFSYNNKELIINETVPNRFSPKSPDKAHLNLHINSLELGDSAVYFCASSPLRYTGELFFGEGSRLTVL.

This clonotype showed up just a few times. V is TRBV3-1 and J is TRBJ2-5, with 9 positions matching TRBD1. This CDR3 contains 14 residues. The V gene end was trimmed by 3 bases and the J gene end by 9 bases; junction bases not matched to a gene: 8. Germline V gene sequence: CDR1 LGHDT, CDR2 YNNKEL (reference sequence). This chain's CDR3 is CASSHVTGGEAQYF. The CDR3 DNA reads TGTGCCAGCAGCCACGTCACAGGGGGCGAGGCCCAGTACTTC.

This clonotype was detected a few times. The rearrangement joins TRBV12-3 or TRBV12-4 to TRBJ1-5; D is undetermined. V was pared by 6 bases and J by 5 bases, with 11 bases between. CDR3 length: 13 residues. CDR3 sequence (DNA): TGTGCCAGCAGCTTCCATCGATATCAGCCCCAGCATTTT. Protein: CASSFHRYQPQHF.

To note about this clonotype: The junction does not match germline at one end; this may be a read error. The V call is TRBV28, the J call TRBJ1-1; weak D call: TRBD1 (6 bases). This CDR3 has 17 amino acids. CDR1 is MDHEN, CDR2 SYDVKM, per germline. The CDR3 DNA is TGTACCAGCAGTTCCCTTCCCCCGGACAGACAGAACACTGAAGCTTTCTTT. Translating gives CTSSSLPPDRQNTEAFF.

This clonotype appeared many times. The gene calls are TRBV2 and TRBJ1-4; TRBD1 is a possible D gene (5 bases). V was trimmed by 10 bases and J by 0 bases, leaving 18 bases between them. The CDR3 extends over 16 amino acids. Germline-derived CDR1 and CDR2 are SNHLY and FYNNEI. The CDR3 DNA follows: TGTGCCACCGGGGGTAGGACCGGCCCAACTAATGAAAAACTGTTTTTT. Its protein is CATGGRTGPTNEKLFF. The variable domain in full, with the rest retrieved from reference TRBV2 and TRBJ1-4, is EPEVTQTPSHQVTQMGQEVILRCVPISNHLYFYWYRQILGQKVEFLVSFYNNEISEKSEIFDDQFSVERPDGSNFTLKIRSTKLEDSAMYFCATGGRTGPTNEKLFFGSGTQLSVL.

This clonotype appeared many times. The rearrangement uses TRBV20-1 and TRBJ2-1; perhaps D is TRBD1 or TRBD2 (5 bases each). V shed 5 bases and J shed 3 bases, with 14 bases lying between them. This CDR3 comprises 14 residues. The V gene's germline CDR1 is DFQATT and CDR2 SNEGSKA (reference sequence). The CDR3 protein is CSALPGRYYNEQFF. The DNA of the CDR3 is TGCAGTGCTTTACCGGGACGGTACTACAATGAGCAGTTCTTC.

The chain links TRBV28 to TRBJ1-1; D might be TRBD1 (5 bases). The V gene lost 3 bases and the J gene lost 9 bases, with 8 bases spanning the gap. The CDR3 has 11 residues. The germline V gene encodes CDR1 MDHEN and CDR2 SYDVKM. This chain's CDR3 is CASSFGGKAFF. The DNA for the CDR3 is TGTGCCAGCAGTTTTGGGGGGAAAGCTTTCTTT.

This clonotype was seen more than once but under ten times. This chain joins TRBV7-2 and TRBJ1-2; TRBD1 matches 7 bases. The J segment lost 3 bases and the V segment lost 2 bases, leaving 12 bases of the junction unmatched. CDR3 length equals 17 residues. The germline CDR1 and CDR2 sequences are SGHTA and FQGNSA. CDR3 amino acids: CASSLMQGGPSDYGYTF. CDR3 in DNA: TGTGCCAGCAGCTTAATGCAGGGGGGACCGAGTGACTATGGCTACACCTTC. Filled out from reference TRBV7-2 and TRBJ1-2, the complete variable domain reads GAGVSQSPSNKVTEKGKDVELRCDPISGHTALYWYRQSLGQGLEFLIYFQGNSAPDKSGLPSDRFSAERTGGSVSTLTIQRTQQEDSAVYLCASSLMQGGPSDYGYTFGSGTRLTVV.

This clonotype has just a few counts. The chain couples TRBV5-1 to TRBJ2-1; 10 nucleotides line up with TRBD2. The CDR3 covers 14 residues. V dropped 1 base and J dropped 15; count of bases not matched to a gene: 10. Germline CDR1 SGHRS, CDR2 YFSETQ. CDR3 sequence: CASSLRSGGAARFF. For the CDR3, the DNA is TGCGCCAGCAGCTTGAGGAGCGGGGGGGCTGCCCGGTTCTTC.

This clonotype was counted many times. V gene TRBV5-1 combines with J gene TRBJ1-1; no clear D gene. The germline CDR1 and CDR2 sequences are SGHRS and YFSETQ. V was clipped by 0 bases and J by 1 base, with 10 bases between them. The CDR3 runs to 15 residues. The CDR3, as DNA: TGCGCCAGCAGCTTGGATGGACCCCGGAACACTGAAGCTTTCTTT. Amino acids: CASSLDGPRNTEAFF.

The rearrangement links TRBV10-3 to TRBJ1-1; D perhaps matches TRBD1 (5 bases). CDR1 is ENHRY, CDR2 SYGVKD, per germline. This CDR3 contains 13 residues. Trimming took 7 bases from V and 1 from J, leaving 10 bases between them. Here the CDR3 DNA reads TGTGCCATCACCGCGGACAAGAACACTGAAGCTTTCTTT. Its protein is CAITADKNTEAFF.

This clonotype was seen more than once but under ten times. The chain carries TRBV29-1 and TRBJ1-2; no clear D gene. V was trimmed by 4 bases and J by 8 bases, leaving 17 bases between them. Germline values: CDR1 SQVTM, CDR2 ANQGSEA. CDR3 length: 13 residues. The DNA of the CDR3 is TGCAGCGTTGGGAGCTCCACGCAAGTCGGCTACACCTTC. It yields the protein CSVGSSTQVGYTF.

V usage is TRBV20-1 and J usage is TRBJ1-3; possibly TRBD1 for D (6 bases). The CDR3 sequence is 14 residues long. Germline CDR1 reads DFQATT; CDR2 reads SNEGSKA (reference sequence). Trimming pared 2 bases from V and 4 bases from J, leaving 12 bases between. CDR3 in amino acids: CSARPDRRGNTIYF. The CDR3 DNA sequence: TGCAGTGCTAGACCCGACAGGCGGGGAAACACCATATATTTT.

In this sample, this clonotype turned up a few times. The CDR3 is CASSLDSGPQYF. The CDR3 DNA is TGCGCCAGCAGCTTGGACAGTGGGCCCCAGTACTTC. J is TRBJ2-5 and V is TRBV5-1; D is unclear. V was clipped by 0 bases and J by 9 bases, with 9 bases between them. Germline CDR1 and CDR2: SGHRS and YFSETQ. The CDR3 sequence is 12 residues long.

DNA of the CDR3: TGTGCCAGCAGCCCCGGGCCGTGGAGCCCCGGGGCCAACGTCCTGACTTTC. Residues: CASSPGPWSPGANVLTF. The V and J genes are TRBV5-5 and TRBJ2-6; D remains ambiguous. Trimming pared 4 bases from V and 4 bases from J, leaving 18 bases between. Germline-derived CDR1 and CDR2 are SGHKS and YYEKEE (reference sequence). The CDR3 contains 17 residues.

This clonotype has ten or more counts. The V and J genes are TRBV28 and TRBJ1-1, with a possible D match to TRBD1 (6 bases). This CDR3 has 15 residues. Trimming took 3 bases from V and 4 from J, leaving 15 bases between them. The germline CDR1 and CDR2 sequences are MDHEN and SYDVKM. DNA of the CDR3: TGTGCCAGCAGTTTGAATCAGGGGCGAGTCACTGAAGCTTTCTTT. This encodes CASSLNQGRVTEAFF.